Following are 29 T cell receptor beta chains from one sample sequenced in a study of T cell changes during pregnancy in multiple sclerosis. TCRdb's table, derived via immunoSEQ multiplex PCR, lists solely in-frame clones and lacks some. The sample lists some 49,000 clones; about 95% were seen once. The material was CD8+ T cells from peripheral blood mononuclear cells, obtained in the first trimester of pregnancy. The receptors were gathered from a female donor with multiple sclerosis, enrolled in a pregnancy study.

V gene TRBV7-2 combines with J gene TRBJ2-1; the match to TRBD2 covers 13 bases. CDR3 length equals 14 residues. After removal of 5 bases from V and 9 bases from J, the junction contained 4 bases not matched to a gene. Germline assignment: CDR1 SGHTA and CDR2 FQGNSA. The CDR3, as DNA: TGTGCCAGCAGCGACCGACTAGCGGGAGGTGAGCAGTTCTTC. Translation gives CASSDRLAGGEQFF.

This chain joins TRBV4-1 and TRBJ1-5, with unresolved D. The CDR3 totals 14 residues. The V gene's germline CDR1 is MGHRA and CDR2 YSYEKL. Trimming shortened V by 2 bases and J by 0 bases, and 5 bases separated the two germline ends. The CDR3 spells CASSQSGSNQPQHF. The CDR3 DNA reads as TGCGCCAGCAGCCAATCGGGTAGCAATCAGCCCCAGCATTTT.

This chain joins TRBV7-9 and TRBJ2-1; 8 positions match TRBD1. J was trimmed by 7 bases and V by 1 base; bases with no gene match: 0. The CDR3 is 13 residues long. Germline lookup yields CDR1 SEHNR and CDR2 FQNEAQ (reference sequence). The CDR3 DNA sequence: TGTGCCAGCAGCTTAGGACAGGGGAATGAGCAGTTCTTC. Its protein is CASSLGQGNEQFF.

Of note for this clone: Within the sample, other DNA sequences also encode this same CDR3. The V gene is TRBV9, the J gene TRBJ2-3, with 7 bases matching TRBD1. Germline V gives CDR1 SGDLS, CDR2 YYNGEE. The CDR3 is 15 residues long. Unmatched junction bases numbered 1, after V lost 0 bases and J lost 0 bases. In nucleotides, the CDR3 is TGTGCCAGCAGCGTAGGGGACAGTAGCACAGATACGCAGTATTTT. It encodes CASSVGDSSTDTQYF.

The count of this clone is one. The chain carries TRBV4-2 and TRBJ2-7; D is possibly TRBD1 (5 bases). CDR3 length: 17 amino acids. Germline-derived CDR1 and CDR2 are LGHNA and YNFKEQ. V dropped 4 bases and J dropped 2 bases, with 21 bases sitting between them. The CDR3 sequence is CASSLGPIQENPYEQYF. The CDR3 DNA follows: TGTGCCAGCAGCCTAGGCCCGATACAGGAAAACCCCTACGAGCAGTACTTC.

This rearrangement joins TRBV19 to TRBJ2-7; D gene uncertain. CDR3 length equals 13 residues. Between the trimmed V and J ends, which lost 8 bases and 3 bases, there was a span of 14 bases. Germline loops: CDR1 LNHDA, CDR2 SQIVND (reference sequence). The CDR3 spells CASSPTPLYEQYF. The CDR3 DNA follows: TGTGCCAGTTCACCTACTCCCCTCTACGAGCAGTACTTC.

This chain connects TRBV6-4 to TRBJ2-5; 9 positions match TRBD1. Gene TRBJ2-7 matches the end of the DNA better, so the J call may be wrong. From germline, CDR1 is MRHNA and CDR2 SNTAGT. This CDR3 contains 15 residues. In DNA form, the CDR3 reads TGTGCCAGCAGCCCTGAGGGACAGGGTGTCGGCGAGCAGTACTTC. This encodes CASSPEGQGVGEQYF.

The chain carries TRBV4-2 and TRBJ2-6, with 9 bases that match TRBD2. The CDR3 is 16 residues long. The germline V gene has CDR1 LGHNA and CDR2 YNFKEQ. The trim removed 2 bases at V and 3 bases at J, leaving 2 bases unmatched. The CDR3 protein is CASSQNSGSGANVLTF. In nucleotides, the CDR3 is TGTGCCAGCAGCCAAAATAGCGGGAGTGGGGCCAACGTCCTGACTTTC.

About this clone: Sequence at one end of the junction differs from germline and may be a read error. This sample also contains other DNA sequences that code for the same CDR3. The DNA of the CDR3 is TGTGCCAGCAGGTTAGAAGGGGGCCAAAACATCCAGTACTTC. Amino acid sequence: CASRLEGGQNIQYF. The rearrangement joins TRBV7-3 to TRBJ2-4; the match to TRBD1 covers 7 bases. Germline V gene lookup returns CDR1 SGHTA and CDR2 FQGTGA. The CDR3 is 14 residues long.

In this sample, this clone is medium-sized. The CDR3, as DNA: TGTGCCAGCAGCGACTCCCTCCCCCTGGACAGGCCCTACAATGAGCAGTTCTTC. This encodes CASSDSLPLDRPYNEQFF. The gene calls are TRBV7-9 and TRBJ2-1, with TRBD1 matching 7 bases. V lost 5 bases and J lost 2; bases outside the gene matches: 15. Per germline, CDR1 SEHNR and CDR2 FQNEAQ (reference sequence). This CDR3 region has 18 residues.

The V call is TRBV5-4, the J call TRBJ2-1; 7 nucleotides agree with TRBD1. V shed 4 bases and J 8 bases; nucleotides not matched to a gene: 27. Germline V lookup: CDR1 SGHNT, CDR2 YYREEE (reference sequence). CDR3 size: 20 residues. In DNA form, the CDR3 reads TGTGCCAGCAGCCCCGCTGAACATACCGGGACAGAAACCCCAGGTGATGAGCAGTTCTTC. Its translation: CASSPAEHTGTETPGDEQFF.

The gene calls are TRBV10-1 and TRBJ2-7, with D perhaps TRBD2 (6 bases). Germline loops: CDR1 WNHNN, CDR2 SYGVQD (reference sequence). This CDR3 is built from 14 residues. V was trimmed by 0 bases and J by 5 bases, leaving 11 bases between them. The CDR3 spells CASSESDGTHEQYF. The DNA for the CDR3 is TGCGCCAGCAGTGAGTCCGATGGGACTCACGAGCAGTACTTC.

This chain uses TRBV9 with TRBJ2-1, with a weak D call TRBD2 (5 bases). CDR3 length: 16 residues. Germline CDR1 is SGDLS and CDR2 is YYNGEE. V was trimmed by 2 bases and J by 7 bases, leaving 19 bases between them. In DNA, the CDR3 is TGTGCCAGCAGCGTCGCTAGCTCCCTCTCCTGGAATGAGCAGTTCTTC. Protein sequence: CASSVASSLSWNEQFF.

The genes are TRBV7-9 and TRBJ2-2, with D possibly matching TRBD2 (5 bases). This CDR3 contains 19 residues. CDR1 and CDR2 (germline): SEHNR, FQNEAQ (reference sequence). V lost 5 bases to trimming and J lost 1 base, with 23 bases between them. The CDR3 DNA sequence: TGTGCCAGCAGCCAACGGATGTCGGGGTCCCGCCTGAACACCGGGGAGCTGTTTTTT. Protein sequence: CASSQRMSGSRLNTGELFF.

The chain employs TRBV9 and TRBJ1-1, with D uncertain. Trimming pared 0 bases from V and 0 bases from J, leaving 9 bases between. The CDR3 length is 15 residues. Per germline, CDR1 SGDLS and CDR2 YYNGEE. CDR3 nucleotide sequence: TGTGCCAGCAGCGTAGATGGCCGTCTGAACACTGAAGCTTTCTTT. Its protein product is CASSVDGRLNTEAFF.

This chain connects TRBV2 to TRBJ2-1, with D hard to call. CDR3 length equals 12 residues. The germline V and J ends were trimmed by 4 bases and 9 bases, with 10 bases remaining between them. CDR1 SNHLY and CDR2 FYNNEI come from the germline V gene. DNA for the CDR3: TGTGCCAGCAGTGGCCCAAACGGTGAGCAGTTCTTC. It yields the protein CASSGPNGEQFF.

The chain links TRBV5-6 to TRBJ1-3; no clear D. The germline V gene has CDR1 SGHDT and CDR2 YYEEEE. V dropped 2 bases and J dropped 2 bases, with 11 bases sitting between them. CDR3 length: 15 amino acids. The CDR3 sequence: CASSLEGFTGNTIYF. DNA of the CDR3: TGTGCCAGCAGCTTAGAGGGATTTACTGGAAACACCATATATTTT.

V gene TRBV9 combines with J gene TRBJ1-1; possibly TRBD1 for D (5 bases). V was trimmed by 0 bases and J by 1 base, leaving 16 bases between them. This CDR3 comprises 17 residues. The germline gives CDR1 SGDLS, CDR2 YYNGEE. This chain's CDR3 is CASSVGSRVYPNTEAFF. The CDR3 nucleotides read TGTGCCAGCAGCGTAGGGTCCAGGGTGTATCCGAACACTGAAGCTTTCTTT. Drawing the rest from reference TRBV9 and TRBJ1-1, the complete variable domain is DSGVTQTPKHLITATGQRVTLRCSPRSGDLSVYWYQQSLDQGLQFLIQYYNGEERAKGNILERFSAQQFPDLHSELNLSSLELGDSALYFCASSVGSRVYPNTEAFFGQGTRLTVV.

The chain couples TRBV10-2 to TRBJ2-3; D is possibly TRBD1 (6 bases). CDR3 length: 13 residues. Trimming removed 1 base from V and 6 bases from J, with 8 bases in between. Germline V lookup: CDR1 WSHSY, CDR2 SAAADI. The CDR3 DNA sequence: TGCGCCAGCAGTGAGTTCACAGGGGATACGCAGTATTTT. This sequence encodes CASSEFTGDTQYF.

This chain joins TRBV5-4 and TRBJ2-7; 10 bases map to TRBD2. This CDR3 contains 14 residues. Germline CDR1 and CDR2: SGHNT and YYREEE (reference sequence). J gave up 4 bases and V 4 bases, and 5 bases lay outside the gene matches. The CDR3 DNA reads TGTGCCAGCAGCCCAGGACTAGCGGAATACGAGCAGTACTTC. Its protein is CASSPGLAEYEQYF.

This clone came up once. The chain couples TRBV13 to TRBJ2-5; TRBD1 might be the D (5 bases). The CDR3 extends over 15 amino acids. Trimming took off 0 bases at V and 2 bases at J, with 10 bases between the two ends. Germline V gene sequence: CDR1 PRHDT, CDR2 FYEKMQ (reference sequence). CDR3 DNA sequence: TGTGCCAGCAGCTTAGGTAGGGGAATTCAAGAGACCCAGTACTTC. Amino acids: CASSLGRGIQETQYF.

The chain uses TRBV29-1 and TRBJ1-2, with 8 bases that match TRBD1. Germline V gene lookup returns CDR1 SQVTM and CDR2 ANQGSEA. V lost 2 bases, J lost 6 bases, and 11 bases stayed unmatched. The CDR3 length is 15 residues. CDR3 loop: CSVELGGTGVNGYTF. The CDR3 bases are TGCAGCGTTGAACTGGGTGGGACAGGAGTCAATGGCTACACCTTC.

The chain uses TRBV2 and TRBJ2-3, with 11 bases identical to TRBD2. This CDR3 has 15 residues. The germline gives CDR1 SNHLY, CDR2 FYNNEI. The trim removed 4 bases at V and 11 bases at J, leaving 11 bases unmatched. The CDR3 DNA is TGTGCCAGCAGTGCCGGGACTAGCGGCCTTGGCGGGCAGTATTTT. Its translation is CASSAGTSGLGGQYF.

The chain combines TRBV6-1 with TRBJ2-7; 7 bases are shared with TRBD1. V gave up 5 bases and J gave up 2 bases; unmatched junction bases: 6. Looked up from germline, CDR1 is MNHNS and CDR2 is SASEGT. CDR3 length: 14 amino acids. In DNA form, the CDR3 reads TGTGCCAGCAGTTTGGGGACAGCAACCTACGAGCAGTACTTC. It encodes CASSLGTATYEQYF.

This clone appeared a single time. The gene calls are TRBV5-1 and TRBJ2-6, with a possible D match to TRBD1 (5 bases). V dropped 2 bases and J dropped 3 bases, with 15 bases sitting between them. This CDR3 has 17 amino acids. Germline-derived CDR1 and CDR2 are SGHRS and YFSETQ. The CDR3 sequence is CASSLPLQGRGANVLTF. In DNA, the CDR3 is TGCGCCAGCAGCTTACCCCTTCAGGGTCGTGGGGCCAACGTCCTGACTTTC.

V gene TRBV27 combines with J gene TRBJ2-5, with D unclear. There are 14 residues in the CDR3. Between the trimmed V and J ends, which lost 3 bases and 2 bases, there was a span of 10 bases. Germline V lookup: CDR1 MNHEY, CDR2 SMNVEV (reference sequence). This chain's CDR3 is CASSLTPMQETQYF. CDR3 DNA: TGTGCCAGCAGTTTGACACCGATGCAAGAGACCCAGTACTTC.

The chain recombines TRBV7-6 with TRBJ2-1; 11 bases line up with TRBD2. Unmatched junction bases numbered 5, after V lost 2 bases and J lost 5 bases. Germline V lookup: CDR1 SGHVS, CDR2 FNYEAQ. CDR3 length equals 16 residues. In DNA, the CDR3 is TGTGCCAGCAGCTTAAGGGGGGGACTAGCGGACAATGAGCAGTTCTTC. The encoded protein is CASSLRGGLADNEQFF.

This chain's CDR3 is CASSLVGGLALADTQYF. The CDR3 region has the DNA TGTGCCAGCAGCTTAGTAGGTGGGCTAGCTTTGGCAGATACGCAGTATTTT. The gene calls are TRBV7-8 and TRBJ2-3, with D tentatively TRBD2 (5 bases). The germline CDR1 and CDR2 sequences are SGHVS and FQNEAQ. This CDR3 is 17 amino acids long. Trimming removed 1 base at V and 4 bases at J, with 18 bases between. Drawing the rest from reference TRBV7-8 and TRBJ2-3, the complete variable domain is GAGVSQSPRYKVAKRGQDVALRCDPISGHVSLFWYQQALGQGPEFLTYFQNEAQLDKSGLPSDRFFAERPEGSVSTLKIQRTQQEDSAVYLCASSLVGGLALADTQYFGPGTRLTVL.

The chain is built from TRBV15 and TRBJ1-2; tentative D call: TRBD1 (5 bases). The germline V and J ends were trimmed by 2 bases and 3 bases, with 10 bases remaining between them. Germline CDR1 is LNHNV and CDR2 is YYDKDF (reference sequence). This CDR3 comprises 14 residues. CDR3 DNA sequence: TGTGCCACCAGCAGAACGACAGTTTACTATGGCTACACCTTC. This gives the protein CATSRTTVYYGYTF.